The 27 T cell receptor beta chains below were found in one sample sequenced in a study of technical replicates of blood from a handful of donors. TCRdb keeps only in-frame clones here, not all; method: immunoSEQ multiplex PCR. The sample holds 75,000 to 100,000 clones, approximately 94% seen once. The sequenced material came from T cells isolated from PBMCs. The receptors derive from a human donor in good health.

CDR3 region: CASSRRAGELFF. Written as DNA, the CDR3 is TGTGCCAGCAGCCGTCGTGCCGGGGAGCTGTTTTTT. This sequence joins TRBV11-3 and TRBJ2-2; no definite D call. CDR1 is SGHNT, CDR2 YENEEA, per germline. The CDR3 totals 12 residues. V was pared by 5 bases and J by 6 bases, with 7 bases between. Supplemented by reference TRBV11-3 and TRBJ2-2, the full variable domain reads EAGVVQSPRYKIIEKKQPVAFWCNPISGHNTLYWYLQNLGQGPELLIRYENEEAVDDSQLPKDRFSAERLKGVDSTLKIQPAELGDSAVYLCASSRRAGELFFGEGSRLTVL.

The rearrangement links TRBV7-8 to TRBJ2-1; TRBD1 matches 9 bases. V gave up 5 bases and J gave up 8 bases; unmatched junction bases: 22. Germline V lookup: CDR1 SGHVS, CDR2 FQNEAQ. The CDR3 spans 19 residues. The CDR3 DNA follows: TGTGCCAGCAGCGAACGGACAGGGGACCCTTTTATTCTGTTGTATGAGCAGTTCTTC. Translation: CASSERTGDPFILLYEQFF.

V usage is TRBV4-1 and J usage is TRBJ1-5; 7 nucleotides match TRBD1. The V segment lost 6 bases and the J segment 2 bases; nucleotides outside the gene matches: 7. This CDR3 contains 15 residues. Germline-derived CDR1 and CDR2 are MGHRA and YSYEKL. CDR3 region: CASRAWTGGNQPQHF. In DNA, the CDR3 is TGCGCCAGCAGGGCGTGGACAGGAGGCAATCAGCCCCAGCATTTT.

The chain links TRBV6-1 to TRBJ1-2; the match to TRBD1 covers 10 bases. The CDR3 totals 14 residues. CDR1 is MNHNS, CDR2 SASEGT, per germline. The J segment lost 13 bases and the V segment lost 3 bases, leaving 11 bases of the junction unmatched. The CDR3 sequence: CASSEGTGALTATF. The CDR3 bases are TGTGCCAGCAGTGAGGGGACAGGGGCCCTTACCGCCACCTTC.

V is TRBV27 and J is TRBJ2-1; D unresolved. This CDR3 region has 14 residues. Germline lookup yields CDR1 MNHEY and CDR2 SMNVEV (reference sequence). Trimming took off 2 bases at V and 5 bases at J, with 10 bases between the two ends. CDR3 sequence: CASSLPGQDNEQFF. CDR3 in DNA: TGTGCCAGCAGTTTACCCGGCCAGGACAATGAGCAGTTCTTC.

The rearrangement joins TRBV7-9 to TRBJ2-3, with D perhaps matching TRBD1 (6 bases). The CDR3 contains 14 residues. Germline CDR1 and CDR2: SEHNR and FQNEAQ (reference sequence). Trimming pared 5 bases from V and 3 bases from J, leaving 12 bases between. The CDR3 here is CASSKQGKTDTQYF. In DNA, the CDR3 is TGTGCCAGCAGCAAGCAGGGGAAAACAGATACGCAGTATTTT.

CDR3 coding DNA: TGCGCCAGCGGGACCGGGGGGGCGGCAGATACGCAGTATTTT. This codes for CASGTGGAADTQYF. V usage is TRBV10-2 and J usage is TRBJ2-3, with 8 bases aligning to TRBD2. J gave up 4 bases and V 8 bases, and 8 bases lay outside the gene matches. Per germline, CDR1 WSHSY and CDR2 SAAADI. The CDR3 spans 14 residues.

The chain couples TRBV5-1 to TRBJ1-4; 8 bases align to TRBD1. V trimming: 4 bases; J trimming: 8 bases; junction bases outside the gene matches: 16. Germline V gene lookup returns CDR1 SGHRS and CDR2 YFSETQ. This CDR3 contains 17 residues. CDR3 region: CASSPGTGETYGEKLFF. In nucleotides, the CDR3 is TGCGCCAGCAGCCCAGGGACAGGCGAAACTTATGGCGAAAAACTGTTTTTT.

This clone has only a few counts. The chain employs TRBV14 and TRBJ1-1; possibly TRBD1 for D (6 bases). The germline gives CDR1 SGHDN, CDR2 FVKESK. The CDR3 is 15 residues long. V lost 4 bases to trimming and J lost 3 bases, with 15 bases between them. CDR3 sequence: CASSPLLGQHTEAFF. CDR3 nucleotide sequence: TGTGCCAGCAGCCCCCTACTCGGACAGCACACTGAAGCTTTCTTT.

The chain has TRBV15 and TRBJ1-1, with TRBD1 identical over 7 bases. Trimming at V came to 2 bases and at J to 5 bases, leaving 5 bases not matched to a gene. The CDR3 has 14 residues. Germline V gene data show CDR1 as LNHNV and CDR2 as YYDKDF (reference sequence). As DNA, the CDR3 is TGTGCCACCAGCAGACAGGGGGTGGATACTGAAGCTTTCTTT. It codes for CATSRQGVDTEAFF. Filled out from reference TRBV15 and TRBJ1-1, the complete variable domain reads DAMVIQNPRYQVTQFGKPVTLSCSQTLNHNVMYWYQQKSSQAPKLLFHYYDKDFNNEADTPDNFQSRRPNTSFCFLDIRSPGLGDTAMYLCATSRQGVDTEAFFGQGTRLTVV.

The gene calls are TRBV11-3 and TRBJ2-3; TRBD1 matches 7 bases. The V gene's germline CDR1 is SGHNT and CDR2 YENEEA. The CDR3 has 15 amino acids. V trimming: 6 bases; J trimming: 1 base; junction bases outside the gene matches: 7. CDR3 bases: TGTGCCAGCAGTATCTTTACAGGGGGCACAGATACGCAGTATTTT. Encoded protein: CASSIFTGGTDTQYF.

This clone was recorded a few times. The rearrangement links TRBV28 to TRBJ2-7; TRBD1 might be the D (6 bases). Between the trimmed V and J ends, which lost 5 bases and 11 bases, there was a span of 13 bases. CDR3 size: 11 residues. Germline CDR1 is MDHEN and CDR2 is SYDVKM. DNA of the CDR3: TGTGCCAGCAGTCAACAGGGTGTCGAGTACTTC. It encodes CASSQQGVEYF.

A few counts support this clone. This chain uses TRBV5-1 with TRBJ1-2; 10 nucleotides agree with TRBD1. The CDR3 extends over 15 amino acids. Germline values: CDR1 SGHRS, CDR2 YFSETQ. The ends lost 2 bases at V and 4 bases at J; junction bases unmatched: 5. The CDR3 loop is CASSLRTGGGYGYTF. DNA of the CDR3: TGCGCCAGCAGCTTACGGACAGGGGGGGGCTATGGCTACACCTTC.

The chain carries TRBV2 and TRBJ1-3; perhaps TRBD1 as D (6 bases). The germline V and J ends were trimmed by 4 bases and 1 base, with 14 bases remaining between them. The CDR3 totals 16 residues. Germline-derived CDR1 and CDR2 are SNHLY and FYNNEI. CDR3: CASSVSDSISGNTIYF. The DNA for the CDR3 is TGTGCCAGCAGTGTTTCGGACAGCATTTCTGGAAACACCATATATTTT.

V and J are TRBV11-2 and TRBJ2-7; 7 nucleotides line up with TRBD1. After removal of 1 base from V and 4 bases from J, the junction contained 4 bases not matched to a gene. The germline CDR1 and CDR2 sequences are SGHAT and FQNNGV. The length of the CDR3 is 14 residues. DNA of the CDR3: TGTGCCAGCAGCTTAGCAGCGACAGGGTACGAGCAGTACTTC. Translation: CASSLAATGYEQYF.

The CDR3 reads CATSRVEGNQPQHF. For the CDR3, the DNA is TGTGCCACCAGCAGAGTAGAAGGCAATCAGCCCCAGCATTTT. The genes are TRBV15 and TRBJ1-5; the D is unclear. Trimming took 1 base from V and 2 from J, leaving 6 bases between them. The CDR3 covers 14 residues. The germline CDR1 and CDR2 sequences are LNHNV and YYDKDF (reference sequence).

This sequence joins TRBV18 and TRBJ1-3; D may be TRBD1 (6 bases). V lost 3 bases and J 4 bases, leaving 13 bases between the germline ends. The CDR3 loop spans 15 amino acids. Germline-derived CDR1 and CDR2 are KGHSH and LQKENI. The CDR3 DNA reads TGTGCCAGCTCACCGCCTCGGACAGAAGGAAACACCATATATTTT. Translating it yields CASSPPRTEGNTIYF.

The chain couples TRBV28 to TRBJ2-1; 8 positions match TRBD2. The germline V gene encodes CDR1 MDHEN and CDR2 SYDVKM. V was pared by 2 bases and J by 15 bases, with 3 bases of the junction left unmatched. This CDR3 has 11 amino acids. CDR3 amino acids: CASSLRREVFF. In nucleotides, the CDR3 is TGTGCCAGCAGTTTAAGGCGGGAGGTGTTCTTC.

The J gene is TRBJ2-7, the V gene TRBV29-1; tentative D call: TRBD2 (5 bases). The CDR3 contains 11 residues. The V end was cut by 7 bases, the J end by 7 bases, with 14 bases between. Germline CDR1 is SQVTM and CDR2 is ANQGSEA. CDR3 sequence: CSAELPGEQYF. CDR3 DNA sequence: TGCAGCGCCGAATTACCGGGAGAGCAGTACTTC.

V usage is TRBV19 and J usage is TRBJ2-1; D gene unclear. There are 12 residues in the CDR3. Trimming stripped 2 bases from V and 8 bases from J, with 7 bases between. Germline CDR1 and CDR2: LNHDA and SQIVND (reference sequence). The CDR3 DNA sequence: TGTGCCAGTAGTATATTAGGAGATGAGCAGTTCTTC. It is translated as CASSILGDEQFF.

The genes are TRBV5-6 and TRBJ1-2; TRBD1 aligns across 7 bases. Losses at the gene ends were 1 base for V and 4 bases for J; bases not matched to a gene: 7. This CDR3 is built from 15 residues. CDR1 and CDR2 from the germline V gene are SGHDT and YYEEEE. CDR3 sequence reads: CASSLPTGHIYGYTF. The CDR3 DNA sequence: TGTGCCAGCAGCTTGCCGACAGGGCACATCTATGGCTACACCTTC.

The CDR3 loop reads CAWMAHHDGELFF. The CDR3 DNA reads as TGTGCCTGGATGGCCCATCACGACGGGGAGCTGTTTTTT. The gene calls are TRBV30 and TRBJ2-2; unclear D gene. V was pared by 4 bases and J by 7 bases, with 13 bases between. CDR3 size: 13 residues. Germline lookup yields CDR1 GTSNPN and CDR2 SVGIG (reference sequence).

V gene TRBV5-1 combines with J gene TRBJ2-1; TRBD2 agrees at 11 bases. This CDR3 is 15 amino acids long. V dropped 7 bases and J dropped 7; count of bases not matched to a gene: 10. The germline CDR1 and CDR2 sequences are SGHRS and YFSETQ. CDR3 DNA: TGCGCCAGCGGCCTACTAGCGGGAGAGAGAAATGAGCAGTTCTTC. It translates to CASGLLAGERNEQFF. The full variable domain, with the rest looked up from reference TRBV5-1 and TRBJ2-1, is KAGVTQTPRYLIKTRGQQVTLSCSPISGHRSVSWYQQTPGQGLQFLFEYFSETQRNKGNFPGRFSGRQFSNSRSEMNVSTLELGDSALYLCASGLLAGERNEQFFGPGTRLTVL.

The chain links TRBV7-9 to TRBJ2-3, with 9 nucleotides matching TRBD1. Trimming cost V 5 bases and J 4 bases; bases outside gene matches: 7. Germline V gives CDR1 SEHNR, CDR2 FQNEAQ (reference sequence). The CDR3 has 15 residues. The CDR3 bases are TGTGCCAGCAGCGGACAGGGGAGGGGATCAGATACGCAGTATTTT. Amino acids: CASSGQGRGSDTQYF.

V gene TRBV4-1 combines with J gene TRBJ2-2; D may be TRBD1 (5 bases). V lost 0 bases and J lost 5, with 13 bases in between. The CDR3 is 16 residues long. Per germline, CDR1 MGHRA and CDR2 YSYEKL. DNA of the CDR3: TGCGCCAGCAGCCAAGAGGGAACAGGACGGACCGGGGAGCTGTTTTTT. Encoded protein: CASSQEGTGRTGELFF.

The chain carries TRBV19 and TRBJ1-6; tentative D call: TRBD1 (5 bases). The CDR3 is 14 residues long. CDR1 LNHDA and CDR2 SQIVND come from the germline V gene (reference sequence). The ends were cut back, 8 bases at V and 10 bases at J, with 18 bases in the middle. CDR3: CASGWRGVDSPLHF. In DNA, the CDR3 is TGTGCCAGTGGCTGGCGGGGGGTTGACTCACCCCTCCACTTT. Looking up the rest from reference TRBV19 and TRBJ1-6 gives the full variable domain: DGGITQSPKYLFRKEGQNVTLSCEQNLNHDAMYWYRQDPGQGLRLIYYSQIVNDFQKGDIAEGYSVSREKKESFPLTVTSAQKNPTAFYLCASGWRGVDSPLHFGNGTRLTVT.

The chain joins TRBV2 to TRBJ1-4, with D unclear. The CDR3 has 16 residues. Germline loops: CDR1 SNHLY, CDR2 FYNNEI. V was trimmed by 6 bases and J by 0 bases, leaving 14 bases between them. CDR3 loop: CASSAGRTPTNEKLFF. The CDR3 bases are TGTGCCAGCAGCGCAGGCCGTACCCCAACTAATGAAAAACTGTTTTTT.